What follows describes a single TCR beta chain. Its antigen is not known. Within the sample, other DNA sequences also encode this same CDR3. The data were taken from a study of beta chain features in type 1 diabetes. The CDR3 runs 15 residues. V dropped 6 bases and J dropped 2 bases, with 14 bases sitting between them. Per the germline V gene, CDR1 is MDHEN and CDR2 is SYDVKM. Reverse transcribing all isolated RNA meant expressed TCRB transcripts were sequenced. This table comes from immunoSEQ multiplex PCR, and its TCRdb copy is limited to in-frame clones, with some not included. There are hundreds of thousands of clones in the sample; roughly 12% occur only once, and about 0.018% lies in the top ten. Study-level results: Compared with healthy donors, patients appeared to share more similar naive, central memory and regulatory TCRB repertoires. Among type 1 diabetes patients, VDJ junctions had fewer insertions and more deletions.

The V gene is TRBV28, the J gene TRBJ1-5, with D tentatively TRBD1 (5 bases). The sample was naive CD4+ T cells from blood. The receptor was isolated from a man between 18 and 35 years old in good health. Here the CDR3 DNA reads TGTGCCAGCAGCTCGGGCCAAGGGGGCAATCAGCCCCAGCATTTT. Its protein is CASSSGQGGNQPQHF.